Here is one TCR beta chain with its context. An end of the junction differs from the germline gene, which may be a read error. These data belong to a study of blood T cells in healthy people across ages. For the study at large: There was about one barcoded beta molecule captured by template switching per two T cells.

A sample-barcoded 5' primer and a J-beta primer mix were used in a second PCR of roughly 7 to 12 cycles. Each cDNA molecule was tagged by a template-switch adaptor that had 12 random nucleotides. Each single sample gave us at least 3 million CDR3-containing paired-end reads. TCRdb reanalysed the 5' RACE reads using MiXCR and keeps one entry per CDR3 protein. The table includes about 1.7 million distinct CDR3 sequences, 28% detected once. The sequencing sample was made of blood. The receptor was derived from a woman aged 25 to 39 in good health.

The CDR3 sequence: CASSSGGGYNEQCF. In nucleotides, the CDR3 is TGCGCCAGCAGCTCGGGTGGGGGCTACAATGAGCAGTGCTTC. This chain links TRBV5-1 with TRBJ2-1, with D maybe TRBD1 (6 bases). CDR3 size: 14 residues. Per germline, CDR1 SGHRS and CDR2 YFSETQ.